The 13 T cell receptor beta chains reported below all come from one sample, sequenced in a study of blood T cell repertoires in COVID-19. Some clones are missing from TCRdb's copy, which holds only in-frame ones; the method was immunoSEQ multiplex PCR. The profile covers some 140,000 clones, with under 85% appearing a single time and around 0.63% taken by the ten largest. Sequences were obtained from peripheral blood. These receptors were collected from a man between 60 and 75 years old with COVID-19, enrolled during active disease.

The rearrangement links TRBV30 to TRBJ1-4; 8 nucleotides line up with TRBD1. The ends lost 2 bases at V and 4 bases at J; junction bases unmatched: 12. The germline V gene encodes CDR1 GTSNPN and CDR2 SVGIG (reference sequence). The CDR3 length is 17 residues. This CDR3 is CAWSTPKTGEFNEKLFF. The CDR3 DNA reads TGTGCCTGGAGTACCCCCAAGACAGGGGAATTTAATGAAAAACTGTTTTTT.

J is TRBJ1-3 and V is TRBV5-6, with 9 bases that match TRBD1. This CDR3 has 14 amino acids. J gave up 6 bases and V 4 bases, and 5 bases lay outside the gene matches. The V gene's germline CDR1 is SGHDT and CDR2 YYEEEE. DNA for the CDR3: TGTGCCAGCAGCCAAATACAGGGGGCAAACACCATATATTTT. Translated, it gives CASSQIQGANTIYF.

This rearrangement joins TRBV5-6 to TRBJ1-1, with a weak D call TRBD1 (5 bases). The V gene lost 3 bases and the J gene lost 1 base, with 13 bases spanning the gap. This CDR3 has 15 amino acids. Germline V CDR1 and CDR2: SGHDT, YYEEEE. The CDR3: CASSSLGGGNTEAFF. The CDR3, as DNA: TGTGCCAGCAGCTCTCTGGGGGGAGGGAACACTGAAGCTTTCTTT.

The gene calls are TRBV5-1 and TRBJ1-4, with TRBD1 identical over 8 bases. V lost 0 bases to trimming and J lost 11 bases; unmatched junction nucleotides: 12. CDR1 is SGHRS, CDR2 YFSETQ, per germline. The CDR3 length is 16 residues. CDR3 in amino acids: CASSLVGQGGIEKLFF. DNA of the CDR3: TGCGCCAGCAGCTTGGTTGGACAGGGTGGTATCGAGAAACTGTTTTTT. Looking up the rest from reference TRBV5-1 and TRBJ1-4 gives the full variable domain: KAGVTQTPRYLIKTRGQQVTLSCSPISGHRSVSWYQQTPGQGLQFLFEYFSETQRNKGNFPGRFSGRQFSNSRSEMNVSTLELGDSALYLCASSLVGQGGIEKLFFGSGTQLSVL.

To note about this clone: Additional DNA sequences in this sample encode the identical CDR3. This chain joins TRBV18 and TRBJ1-4; D is uncertain. Germline-derived CDR1 and CDR2 are KGHSH and LQKENI. V lost 2 bases and J 5 bases, leaving 6 bases between the germline ends. The CDR3 contains 13 residues. The CDR3 sequence: CASSPGQNEKLFF. The CDR3, as DNA: TGTGCCAGCTCACCAGGGCAAAATGAAAAACTGTTTTTT.

This sequence joins TRBV18 and TRBJ1-6; 11 bases are shared with TRBD1. V was pared by 3 bases and J by 8 bases, with 3 bases of the junction left unmatched. The CDR3 is made up of 15 amino acids. Per the germline V gene, CDR1 is KGHSH and CDR2 is LQKENI. The CDR3 bases are TGTGCCAGCTCACCGGACAGGGGGCCGGATTCACCCCTCCACTTT. Its translation: CASSPDRGPDSPLHF.

This clone was detected a few times. The genes are TRBV28 and TRBJ1-4; D is unresolved. V shed 6 bases and J shed 5 bases, with 7 bases lying between them. The germline V gene encodes CDR1 MDHEN and CDR2 SYDVKM. The CDR3 spans 12 residues. CDR3 nucleotides: TGTGCCAGCAGACAGAGAAATGAAAAACTGTTTTTT. Translation: CASRQRNEKLFF. Complete variable domain (other parts from reference TRBV28 and TRBJ1-4): DVKVTQSSRYLVKRTGEKVFLECVQDMDHENMFWYRQDPGLGLRLIYFSYDVKMKEKGDIPEGYSVSREKKERFSLILESASTNQTSMYLCASRQRNEKLFFGSGTQLSVL.

The chain carries TRBV6-5 and TRBJ2-1; TRBD2 matches at 9 bases. Germline trimming cut 6 bases from V and 6 bases from J; bases unmatched to any gene: 9. The CDR3 totals 15 residues. The germline V gene has CDR1 MNHEY and CDR2 SVGAGI. CDR3 sequence: CASRRTSDYFNEQFF. The CDR3 DNA is TGTGCCAGCAGGAGGACTAGCGATTATTTCAATGAGCAGTTCTTC.

The V gene is TRBV2, the J gene TRBJ2-1, with TRBD2 identical over 12 bases. Germline trimming cut 7 bases from V and 7 bases from J; bases unmatched to any gene: 8. CDR3 length: 15 amino acids. Germline V gene sequence: CDR1 SNHLY, CDR2 FYNNEI. CDR3 bases: TGTGCCAGCAAATCGACTAGCGGGAGTAAGAATGAGCAGTTCTTC. Translating it yields CASKSTSGSKNEQFF.

Only a few counts were recorded for this clone. This chain joins TRBV18 and TRBJ2-7, with D tentatively TRBD1 (6 bases). CDR3 length: 14 amino acids. Germline loops: CDR1 KGHSH, CDR2 LQKENI. V dropped 3 bases and J dropped 3 bases, with 12 bases sitting between them. The CDR3 is CASSPGAPNYEQYF. As DNA, the CDR3 is TGTGCCAGCTCACCGGGGGCACCTAACTACGAGCAGTACTTC.

This chain joins TRBV24-1 and TRBJ1-2; D call uncertain. V lost 4 bases and J lost 2, with 19 bases in between. The V gene's germline CDR1 is KGHDR and CDR2 SFDVKD. The CDR3 length is 17 residues. In DNA form, the CDR3 reads TGTGCCACCAGTGACAGACTAGAGGGAACCCCAAACTATGGCTACACCTTC. Translating it yields CATSDRLEGTPNYGYTF.

The rearrangement links TRBV7-2 to TRBJ1-2; tentative D call: TRBD1 (6 bases). Trimming took 4 bases from V and 5 from J, leaving 14 bases between them. The germline CDR1 and CDR2 sequences are SGHTA and FQGNSA. The CDR3 covers 14 residues. The CDR3 region has the DNA TGTGCCAGCAGCTACACTCGGGACACTTATGGCTACACCTTC. Residues: CASSYTRDTYGYTF.

This clone has a handful of counts. The rearrangement links TRBV25-1 to TRBJ1-1, with D possibly matching TRBD1 (6 bases). The CDR3 runs to 15 residues. The V gene's germline CDR1 is MGHDK and CDR2 SYGVNS. V dropped 2 bases and J dropped 3 bases, with 13 bases sitting between them. CDR3 amino acids: CASSEVRAGDTEAFF. CDR3 nucleotides: TGTGCCAGCAGTGAAGTAAGGGCAGGGGACACTGAAGCTTTCTTT.